These 27 T cell receptor beta chains were all obtained from the same sample, sequenced in a study of immune heterogeneity within non-small cell lung tumors. Amplifying TCR beta CDR3 involved multiplex PCR carried out with 32 V and 13 J primers. A single record per CDR3 protein comes from TCRdb applying MiXCR to the multiplex PCR reads. Of some 14,000 distinct CDR3 sequences listed, roughly 30% were seen once; the top ten hold roughly 3.9%. Template was bulk tumor genomic DNA, approximately 600 ng per sample. Taken during surgery, several biopsies per primary tumor were spaced as far apart as possible within the tumor mass. Those enrolled were patients newly diagnosed with untreated non-small cell lung cancer and undergoing curative surgery. The specimen was lung tumor tissue. All receptors derive from a middle-aged man with non-small cell lung cancer.

This chain joins TRBV5-1 and TRBJ2-3, with D hard to call. The CDR3 consists of 14 residues. CDR1 is SGHRS and CDR2 is YFSETQ in the germline V gene. The germline V and J ends were trimmed by 0 bases and 10 bases, with 15 bases remaining between them. The CDR3 bases are TGCGCCAGCAGCTTGGGGGTGTCCCAGTCTGCGCAGTATTTT. This gives the protein CASSLGVSQSAQYF.

This clonotype was seen repeatedly, ten times or more. This chain joins TRBV11-3 and TRBJ1-3; 8 positions match TRBD1. Trimming at V came to 0 bases and at J to 3 bases, leaving 4 bases not matched to a gene. There are 16 residues in the CDR3. CDR1 and CDR2 (germline): SGHNT, YENEEA. The CDR3 nucleotides are TGTGCCAGCAGCTTAGATCTCGGGACAGGTGGAAACACCATATATTTT. Translating it yields CASSLDLGTGGNTIYF.

The chain couples TRBV19 to TRBJ1-2; weak D call: TRBD1 (6 bases). The ends were cut back, 9 bases at V and 2 bases at J, with 13 bases in the middle. Germline assignment: CDR1 LNHDA and CDR2 SQIVND (reference sequence). This CDR3 region has 13 residues. The CDR3 nucleotides read TGTGCCAGAAGGCGGACAGCAAACTATGGCTACACCTTC. It encodes CARRRTANYGYTF.

Worth noting for this clonotype: A read error may explain this, as a much larger clone is one base away. This chain links TRBV11-3 with TRBJ2-7, with D possibly matching TRBD1 (5 bases). Looked up from germline, CDR1 is SGHNT and CDR2 is YENEEA. The CDR3 length is 13 residues. DNA of the CDR3: TGTGCCAGCAACTTACAGGTTACCTACGAGCAGTACTTC. Its protein is CASNLQVTYEQYF.

This clonotype is medium-sized within its sample. The gene calls are TRBV12-3 or TRBV12-4 and TRBJ1-1; 7 nucleotides line up with TRBD1. Unmatched junction bases numbered 8, after V lost 4 bases and J lost 6 bases. The CDR3 runs 14 residues. CDR3 loop: CASSSGQTSAEAFF. For the CDR3, the DNA is TGTGCCAGCAGTTCGGGACAGACAAGTGCTGAAGCTTTCTTT.

This clonotype was counted between two and nine times. This chain joins TRBV4-1 and TRBJ1-2; D unclear. Looked up from germline, CDR1 is MGHRA and CDR2 is YSYEKL. V was trimmed by 0 bases and J by 2 bases, leaving 10 bases between them. CDR3 size: 15 residues. This chain's CDR3 is CASSQDEMTNYGYTF. CDR3 nucleotide sequence: TGCGCCAGCAGCCAAGATGAAATGACAAACTATGGCTACACCTTC.

As concerns this clonotype: This may be a read error: a much more frequent sequence differs by one nucleotide. The chain recombines TRBV11-3 with TRBJ2-2; weak D call: TRBD2 (7 bases). The CDR3 consists of 16 residues. CDR1 and CDR2 from the germline V gene are SGHNT and YENEEA. CDR3 nucleotide sequence: TGTGCCAGCAGCTTTGGGGGAGGGGGATGGACCGGGGAGCTGCTTTTT. It specifies CASSFGGGGWTGELLF.

The chain employs TRBV5-4 and TRBJ2-1; D is possibly TRBD1 (5 bases). V gave up 0 bases and J gave up 9 bases, with 19 bases separating them. Germline loops: CDR1 SGHNT, CDR2 YYREEE (reference sequence). The CDR3 contains 16 residues. Here the CDR3 reads CASSLGQGAPESEQFF. The CDR3 DNA is TGTGCCAGCAGCTTGGGGCAGGGCGCGCCCGAGAGTGAGCAGTTCTTC.

This clonotype was counted ten times or more. V is TRBV20-1 and J is TRBJ1-2; no firm D call. Trimming stripped 0 bases from V and 4 bases from J, with 9 bases between. This CDR3 is 13 amino acids long. Germline CDR1 is DFQATT and CDR2 is SNEGSKA (reference sequence). The CDR3 here is CSARDGTLYGYTF. The DNA for the CDR3 is TGCAGTGCTAGAGATGGAACACTCTATGGCTACACCTTC.

This clonotype was counted only a few times. The chain recombines TRBV4-1 with TRBJ2-5, with a tentative D call TRBD2 (6 bases). The CDR3 is 15 residues long. CDR1 is MGHRA, CDR2 YSYEKL, per germline. Trimming left V 0 bases short and J 9 bases short, with 17 bases between. CDR3 coding DNA: TGCGCCAGCAGCCAAGAGAGCGGGCGTTCCGGGGCCCAGTACTTC. Amino acids: CASSQESGRSGAQYF.

This clonotype ranks as medium-sized. The J gene is TRBJ1-2, the V gene TRBV20-1; D call uncertain. The germline V and J ends were trimmed by 3 bases and 8 bases, with 13 bases remaining between them. The CDR3 length is 12 residues. CDR1 DFQATT and CDR2 SNEGSKA come from the germline V gene (reference sequence). The CDR3 DNA sequence: TGCAGTGCTAGCCAGCCCGGAGAGGGCTACACCTTC. Translation: CSASQPGEGYTF.

As concerns this clonotype: With a much larger clone just one base away, this may be a read error. The chain recombines TRBV15 with TRBJ2-1; TRBD2 might be the D (6 bases). Trimming shortened V by 1 base and J by 10 bases, and 17 bases separated the two germline ends. Germline assignment: CDR1 LNHNV and CDR2 YYDKDF (reference sequence). The CDR3 spans 15 residues. The CDR3 is CATSRVRQTRFEQFF. The CDR3 DNA reads as TGTGCCACCAGCAGAGTCCGGCAGACTAGATTCGAGCAGTTCTTC.

This clonotype was seen a few times. V is TRBV5-6 and J is TRBJ1-4; 9 nucleotides match TRBD1. The germline V gene has CDR1 SGHDT and CDR2 YYEEEE. This CDR3 contains 14 residues. V gave up 9 bases and J gave up 8 bases; unmatched junction bases: 11. The CDR3 loop reads CATHNRGHMEKLFF. CDR3 DNA: TGTGCCACTCATAACAGGGGGCACATGGAAAAACTGTTTTTT.

This clonotype was found many times. The V and J genes are TRBV28 and TRBJ1-2; D perhaps matches TRBD1 (6 bases). V lost 6 bases, J lost 8 bases, and 13 bases lay in between. Germline loops: CDR1 MDHEN, CDR2 SYDVKM. The CDR3 sequence is 12 residues long. CDR3 nucleotides: TGTGCCAGCAGGTTACAGGGAAGGGGCTACACCTTC. It yields the protein CASRLQGRGYTF.

Remarks on this clonotype: Because it lacks the conserved phenylalanine or tryptophan at the end, this CDR3 is likely a read error. The DNA is left out, because the CDR3 cannot be placed on it with certainty; the CDR3 is given as TCRdb lists it. The gene calls are TRBV12-3 or TRBV12-4 and TRBJ1-2; the table's D call, TRBD1, was not checked against the DNA. The CDR3 is 13 residues long, counting both termini. This chain's CDR3 is CASRTPQGTMATP.

This clonotype was seen a handful of times. The rearrangement joins TRBV14 to TRBJ2-2; D ambiguous. The CDR3 has 14 amino acids. Germline V gene sequence: CDR1 SGHDN, CDR2 FVKESK. V was cut by 4 bases and J by 3 bases, with 9 bases left in between. CDR3 residues: CASSPDPDTGELFF. The CDR3 DNA sequence: TGTGCCAGCAGCCCGGACCCTGACACCGGGGAGCTGTTTTTT.

About this clonotype itself: A much larger clone differs by one base, so this may be a read error. Lacking the conserved final phenylalanine or tryptophan, this CDR3 likely reflects a read error. The J gene is TRBJ1-2, the V gene TRBV13; unclear D gene. The CDR3 sequence is 15 residues long. Germline V lookup: CDR1 PRHDT, CDR2 FYEKMQ (reference sequence). Deletions cut 5 bases from V and 4 bases from J, with 17 bases between. Here the CDR3 DNA reads TGTGCCAGCAGCCGCCTTTTGGGTACTTTCTATGGCTACACCCTC. As protein: CASSRLLGTFYGYTL.

This clonotype was recorded a few times. V gene TRBV25-1 combines with J gene TRBJ2-5; tentatively, D is TRBD1 (5 bases). Germline loops: CDR1 MGHDK, CDR2 SYGVNS. The CDR3 length is 14 residues. Trimming pared 2 bases from V and 0 bases from J, leaving 7 bases between. CDR3 DNA sequence: TGTGCCAGCAGTGAACCAGGGAACCAAGAGACCCAGTACTTC. Translating it yields CASSEPGNQETQYF.

This clonotype occurred many times. V gene TRBV6-1 combines with J gene TRBJ1-5; 8 bases fit TRBD1. The V segment lost 6 bases and the J segment 6 bases; nucleotides outside the gene matches: 4. Per germline, CDR1 MNHNS and CDR2 SASEGT. The CDR3 contains 13 residues. The CDR3 spells CASSTGGRQPQHF. In DNA form, the CDR3 reads TGTGCCAGCAGCACAGGGGGGCGTCAGCCCCAGCATTTT.

This clonotype ranks as large. The chain recombines TRBV2 with TRBJ2-7; D unclear. Trimming took 5 bases from V and 0 from J, leaving 8 bases between them. In germline, CDR1 is SNHLY, CDR2 FYNNEI. CDR3 length: 13 residues. The CDR3 loop is CASSIRASYEQYF. DNA of the CDR3: TGTGCCAGCAGTATCCGGGCCTCCTACGAGCAGTACTTC.

A note on this clonotype: Possible read error: a much larger clone is one base away. The chain combines TRBV11-2 with TRBJ2-7; D gene unclear. Germline V gene lookup returns CDR1 SGHAT and CDR2 FQNNGV. The CDR3 is 16 residues long. The CDR3, as DNA: TGTGCCAGCAGCTTAGTCGGGCAAGTTAGCTCCTACAAGCAGTACTTC. Encoded protein: CASSLVGQVSSYKQYF.

The V gene is TRBV29-1, the J gene TRBJ2-3; D is possibly TRBD2 (6 bases). The V gene's germline CDR1 is SQVTM and CDR2 ANQGSEA. The CDR3 loop spans 12 amino acids. With 7 bases removed from V and 0 bases from J, the gap between germline ends came to 8 bases. Here the CDR3 reads CSGAGSTDTQYF. The CDR3 DNA sequence: TGCAGCGGGGCGGGGAGCACAGATACGCAGTATTTT.

Points on this clonotype: This may be a read error, as it is one base from a much larger clone. The rearrangement joins TRBV20-1 to TRBJ2-2; 8 bases are shared with TRBD2. The J segment lost 1 base and the V segment lost 6 bases, leaving 1 base of the junction unmatched. CDR1 and CDR2 (germline): DFQATT, SNEGSKA (reference sequence). The CDR3 has 13 residues. DNA of the CDR3: TGCAGTGCCGGGACTAGGAACACCGGGGAGCTGTTTTTT. Translating gives CSAGTRNTGELFF.

This chain uses TRBV7-3 with TRBJ2-5; D not certain. V lost 2 bases, J lost 3 bases, and 10 bases lay in between. The CDR3 runs to 14 residues. Per the germline V gene, CDR1 is SGHTA and CDR2 is FQGTGA. The CDR3 DNA follows: TGTGCCAGCAGCTTATCGGGCCACGAAGAGACCCAGTACTTC. This encodes CASSLSGHEETQYF.

This clonotype occurred many times. The chain couples TRBV19 to TRBJ2-1; 15 positions match TRBD2. This CDR3 region has 16 residues. Trimming at V came to 3 bases and at J to 4 bases, leaving 1 base not matched to a gene. The germline gives CDR1 LNHDA, CDR2 SQIVND (reference sequence). CDR3 sequence reads: CASSIGLAGGYNEQFF. CDR3 sequence (DNA): TGTGCCAGTAGTATTGGACTAGCGGGAGGGTACAATGAGCAGTTCTTC.

The count of this clonotype is one. A much larger clonotype is one base distant, so this may be a read error. The genes are TRBV13 and TRBJ2-1; D remains unclear. The V gene lost 6 bases and the J gene lost 5 bases, with 20 bases spanning the gap. The V gene's germline CDR1 is PRHDT and CDR2 FYEKMQ (reference sequence). This CDR3 spans 16 amino acids. The CDR3 loop reads CASRPRPLGFDNEQFF. As DNA, the CDR3 is TGTGCCAGCAGACCTAGACCCTTAGGCTTTGACAATGAGCAGTTCTTC.

This clonotype appeared a few times. The CDR3 DNA is TGTGCCAGCAGGGATTATTCTGGGGCCAACGTCCTGACTTTC. Translation: CASRDYSGANVLTF. The chain combines TRBV13 with TRBJ2-6; D gene unclear. Trimming cost V 6 bases and J 1 base, with 7 bases left between them. Germline V gene lookup returns CDR1 PRHDT and CDR2 FYEKMQ (reference sequence). The CDR3 loop spans 14 amino acids. The full variable domain, with the rest looked up from reference TRBV13 and TRBJ2-6, is AAGVIQSPRHLIKEKRETATLKCYPIPRHDTVYWYQQGPGQDPQFLISFYEKMQSDKGSIPDRFSAQQFSDYHSELNMSSLELGDSALYFCASRDYSGANVLTFGAGSRLTVL.